The 6 T cell receptor beta chains given below trace back to one sample, sequenced in a study of monozygotic twins with inflammatory bowel disease. Each CDR3 protein gets one entry in TCRdb, which reprocessed the 5' RACE reads and gives no DNA. This sample's clone table lists around 220,000 distinct CDR3 sequences. Sequenced material: blood. Receptor source: a human donor with ulcerative colitis or Crohn's disease, or a healthy co-twin of an affected twin (not recorded which).

The V gene is TRBV11-2, the J gene TRBJ2-7; there is no DNA to check the TCRdb D call of TRBD2. Germline V CDR1 and CDR2: SGHAT, FQNNGV. There are 15 residues in the CDR3. The CDR3 protein is CASSLEKGLVYEQYF.

The chain's CDR3 is CASSSLGGDEQYF. The chain joins TRBV27 to TRBJ2-7; TCRdb reports TRBD2, a call that lacks DNA to check it against. The germline V gene encodes CDR1 MNHEY and CDR2 SMNVEV (reference sequence). This CDR3 spans 13 amino acids.

The chain carries TRBV7-2 and TRBJ2-1; the D call of TRBD2 rests on TCRdb alone, since no DNA is present to check it. The germline gives CDR1 SGHTA, CDR2 FQGNSA. The length of the CDR3 is 16 residues. The CDR3 region is CASSLFGTRGYNEQFF.

J is TRBJ1-1 and V is TRBV5-1; checking the TCRdb D call of TRBD1 is not possible without DNA. The CDR3 spans 15 residues. Germline V lookup: CDR1 SGHRS, CDR2 YFSETQ. CDR3 sequence reads: CASRPRAGGNTEAFF.

CDR3: CASSLNTETQYF. J is TRBJ2-5 and V is TRBV7-9. The CDR3 covers 12 residues. The germline V gene has CDR1 SEHNR and CDR2 FQNEAQ (reference sequence). Using reference TRBV7-9 and TRBJ2-5 for the parts outside the CDR3, the full variable domain is DTGVSQNPRHKITKRGQNVTFRCDPISEHNRLYWYRQTLGQGPEFLTYFQNEAQLEKSRLLSDRFSAERPKGSFSTLEIQRTEQGDSAMYLCASSLNTETQYFGPGTRLLVL.

CDR3 in amino acids: CASSLVPGLETQYF. The chain carries TRBV7-2 and TRBJ2-5; TCRdb returns TRBD1, unconfirmable since there is no DNA. Germline lookup yields CDR1 SGHTA and CDR2 FQGNSA. CDR3 length: 14 amino acids.